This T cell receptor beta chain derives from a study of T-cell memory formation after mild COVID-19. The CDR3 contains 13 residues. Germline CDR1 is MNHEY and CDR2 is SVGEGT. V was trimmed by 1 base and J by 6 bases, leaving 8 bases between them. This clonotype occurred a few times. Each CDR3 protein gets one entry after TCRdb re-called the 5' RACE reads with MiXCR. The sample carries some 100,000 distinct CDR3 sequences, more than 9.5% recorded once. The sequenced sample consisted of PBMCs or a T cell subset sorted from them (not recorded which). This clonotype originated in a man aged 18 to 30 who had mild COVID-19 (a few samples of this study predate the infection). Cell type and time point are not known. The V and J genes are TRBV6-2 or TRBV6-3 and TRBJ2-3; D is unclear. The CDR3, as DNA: TGTGCCAGCAGTTACTTATTCGGGGATACGCAGTATTTT. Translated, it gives CASSYLFGDTQYF.